This is a list of T cell receptor beta chains from one sample in a study of cytomegalovirus exposure and HLA in healthy donors. TCRdb keeps only in-frame clones here, not all; method: immunoSEQ multiplex PCR. This repertoire shows around 200,000 clones, around 81% found once; its top ten account for about a tenth. Sequencing was performed on PBMCs. Receptors originate from a woman aged 45 to 65 in good health and CMV-seropositive. Each CDR3 is given with its conserved first and last residue. A D gene is named only where the DNA matches it firmly. Size values are once, few and many counts, or a class for expanded clones, and some rows have none.

CDR3 protein: CASDRQGAHVASGQPQHF; CDR3 DNA: TGTGCCAGCGATAGACAGGGGGCGCACGTTGCGTCGGGGCAGCCCCAGCATTTT; J gene: TRBJ1-5; clone size: few; D gene: TRBD1; V gene: TRBV19
CDR3 protein: CASSLYSQGSYEQYF; CDR3 DNA: TGTGCCAGCAGTTTATATTCGCAGGGATCCTACGAGCAGTACTTC; J gene: TRBJ2-7; clone size: once; D gene: -; V gene: TRBV27
CDR3 protein: CASSFGGAYQPQHF; CDR3 DNA: TGTGCCAGCAGCTTTGGAGGGGCGTATCAGCCCCAGCATTTT; J gene: TRBJ1-5; clone size: -; D gene: -; V gene: TRBV5-4
CDR3 protein: CASSWEGSEQYF; CDR3 DNA: TGCGCCAGCAGCTGGGAGGGTTCCGAGCAGTACTTC; J gene: TRBJ2-7; clone size: -; D gene: TRBD2; V gene: TRBV5-1
CDR3 protein: CASSYSGQGTYYGYTF; CDR3 DNA: TGTGCCAGCAGTTACTCAGGGCAGGGCACATACTATGGCTACACCTTC; J gene: TRBJ1-2; clone size: once; D gene: -; V gene: TRBV6-5
CDR3 protein: CAAEGQGIYQPQHF; CDR3 DNA: TGTGCCGCTGAGGGGCAGGGGATATATCAGCCCCAGCATTTT; J gene: TRBJ1-5; clone size: few; D gene: -; V gene: TRBV19
CDR3 protein: CVSRGGYEQYF; CDR3 DNA: TGTGTCTCGAGGGGGGGATACGAGCAGTACTTC; J gene: TRBJ2-7; clone size: -; D gene: -; V gene: TRBV5-4
CDR3 protein: CASSFRSGGARDEQYF; CDR3 DNA: TGCGCCAGCAGCTTCCGAAGCGGGGGAGCCCGCGACGAGCAGTACTTC; J gene: TRBJ2-7; clone size: -; D gene: TRBD2; V gene: TRBV5-1
CDR3 protein: CASSLNRGGNEQFF; CDR3 DNA: TGTGCCAGCAGCTTGAACAGGGGTGGGAATGAGCAGTTCTTC; J gene: TRBJ2-1; clone size: -; D gene: TRBD1; V gene: TRBV7-2
CDR3 protein: CAISESGALNTEAFF; CDR3 DNA: TGTGCCATCAGTGAGTCTGGGGCGCTTAACACTGAAGCTTTCTTT; J gene: TRBJ1-1; clone size: -; D gene: -; V gene: TRBV10-3
CDR3 protein: CASSLPGLQETQYF; CDR3 DNA: TGTGCCAGCAGCTTACCGGGACTCCAAGAGACCCAGTACTTC; J gene: TRBJ2-5; clone size: -; D gene: -; V gene: TRBV5-4
CDR3 protein: CASSVVPAGETQYF; CDR3 DNA: TGTGCCAGCAGCGTAGTTCCCGCGGGGGAGACCCAGTACTTC; J gene: TRBJ2-5; clone size: -; D gene: -; V gene: TRBV9
CDR3 protein: CASSAGVNEQFF; CDR3 DNA: TGTGCCAGCAGCGCCGGGGTAAATGAGCAGTTCTTC; J gene: TRBJ2-1; clone size: once; D gene: -; V gene: TRBV9
CDR3 protein: CASSAAGYNSPLHF; CDR3 DNA: TGTGCCAGCAGTGCGGCAGGATATAATTCACCCCTCCACTTT; J gene: TRBJ1-6; clone size: -; D gene: -; V gene: TRBV2
CDR3 protein: CASCRDSNNSPLHF; CDR3 DNA: TGTGCCAGCTGTAGGGACAGCAATAATTCACCCCTCCACTTT; J gene: TRBJ1-6; clone size: -; D gene: TRBD1; V gene: TRBV6-6
CDR3 protein: CASSSRVTNEKLFF; CDR3 DNA: TGTGCCAGTAGTTCCAGGGTGACTAATGAAAAACTGTTTTTT; J gene: TRBJ1-4; clone size: -; D gene: -; V gene: TRBV19
CDR3 protein: CASITGGAGEKLFF; CDR3 DNA: TGTGCCAGCATTACCGGGGGGGCGGGTGAAAAACTGTTTTTT; J gene: TRBJ1-4; clone size: -; D gene: -; V gene: TRBV28
CDR3 protein: CASSAGGLSYEQYF; CDR3 DNA: TGTGCCAGCAGCGCGGGGGGCCTCTCCTACGAGCAGTACTTC; J gene: TRBJ2-7; clone size: -; D gene: -; V gene: TRBV9
CDR3 protein: CAISPGGYGNQPQHF; CDR3 DNA: TGTGCCATCAGTCCAGGGGGATATGGCAATCAGCCCCAGCATTTT; J gene: TRBJ1-5; clone size: -; D gene: TRBD1; V gene: TRBV10-3
CDR3 protein: CASSLGGQTFYGYTF; CDR3 DNA: TGTGCCAGCAGCCTAGGAGGACAGACTTTCTATGGCTACACCTTC; J gene: TRBJ1-2; clone size: -; D gene: -; V gene: TRBV14
CDR3 protein: CASSGQTQETQYF; CDR3 DNA: TGTGCCAGCAGCGGACAGACCCAAGAGACCCAGTACTTC; J gene: TRBJ2-5; clone size: -; D gene: -; V gene: TRBV6-6
CDR3 protein: CASSGSSLDSAQHF; CDR3 DNA: TGTGCCAGCAGTGGGAGTTCGTTGGATTCGGCCCAGCATTTT; J gene: TRBJ1-5; clone size: -; D gene: -; V gene: TRBV6-5
CDR3 protein: CASSPGTGDQPQHF; CDR3 DNA: TGTGCCAGCAGTCCCGGGACAGGGGATCAGCCCCAGCATTTT; J gene: TRBJ1-5; clone size: -; D gene: TRBD1; V gene: TRBV6-5
CDR3 protein: CASSLVESSYEQYF; CDR3 DNA: TGCGCCAGCAGCTTGGTGGAGTCCTCCTACGAGCAGTACTTC; J gene: TRBJ2-7; clone size: few; D gene: -; V gene: TRBV5-1
CDR3 protein: CASSQEDRAAYNEQFF; CDR3 DNA: TGTGCCAGCAGCCAAGAGGACAGGGCGGCCTACAATGAGCAGTTCTTC; J gene: TRBJ2-1; clone size: -; D gene: TRBD1; V gene: TRBV4-2
CDR3 protein: CASSIQRLGVTGELFF; CDR3 DNA: TGTGCCAGTAGTATACAGAGACTAGGGGTCACCGGGGAGCTGTTTTTT; J gene: TRBJ2-2; clone size: -; D gene: -; V gene: TRBV19
CDR3 protein: CASSPGWSYEQYF; CDR3 DNA: TGTGCCAGCAGCCCGGGGTGGTCCTACGAGCAGTACTTC; J gene: TRBJ2-7; clone size: -; D gene: -; V gene: TRBV7-2
CDR3 protein: CSAGGTGYDGGEKLFF; CDR3 DNA: TGCAGCGCCGGGGGGACAGGGTACGACGGCGGTGAAAAACTGTTTTTT; J gene: TRBJ1-4; clone size: -; D gene: TRBD1; V gene: TRBV29-1
CDR3 protein: CATEKQGRGYTF; CDR3 DNA: TGTGCCACCGAAAAACAGGGGAGAGGCTACACCTTC; J gene: TRBJ1-2; clone size: few; D gene: TRBD1; V gene: TRBV7-9
CDR3 protein: CASSPQGSSGSYEQYF; CDR3 DNA: TGTGCCAGCAGCCCGCAAGGGTCTAGCGGCTCCTACGAGCAGTACTTC; J gene: TRBJ2-7; clone size: -; D gene: TRBD2; V gene: TRBV9
CDR3 protein: CASSLGVRGYEQYF; CDR3 DNA: TGTGCCAGCAGCTTAGGGGTCAGAGGCTACGAGCAGTACTTC; J gene: TRBJ2-7; clone size: -; D gene: -; V gene: TRBV11-2
CDR3 protein: CASRPGTGVYGYTF; CDR3 DNA: TGTGCCAGCAGACCCGGGACAGGGGTTTATGGCTACACCTTC; J gene: TRBJ1-2; clone size: -; D gene: TRBD1; V gene: TRBV6-1
CDR3 protein: CSVVRTGNSYEQYF; CDR3 DNA: TGCAGCGTTGTTCGGACAGGGAACTCCTACGAGCAGTACTTC; J gene: TRBJ2-7; clone size: -; D gene: TRBD1; V gene: TRBV29-1
CDR3 protein: CASGLGGRDQPQHF; CDR3 DNA: TGTGCTAGTGGATTGGGGGGCAGGGATCAGCCCCAGCATTTT; J gene: TRBJ1-5; clone size: -; D gene: -; V gene: TRBV12-5
CDR3 protein: CASRPGQGRFDTQYF; CDR3 DNA: TGTGCCAGCAGACCTGGACAGGGGAGGTTTGATACGCAGTATTTT; J gene: TRBJ2-3; clone size: -; D gene: TRBD1; V gene: TRBV5-5
CDR3 protein: CASSQLDRGVEQYF; CDR3 DNA: TGTGCCAGCTCACAGCTAGACAGGGGAGTCGAGCAGTACTTC; J gene: TRBJ2-7; clone size: -; D gene: TRBD1; V gene: TRBV18
CDR3 protein: CASGLPGQGDYGYTF; CDR3 DNA: TGCGCCAGCGGGCTCCCGGGACAGGGGGACTATGGCTACACCTTC; J gene: TRBJ1-2; clone size: once; D gene: TRBD1; V gene: TRBV5-1
CDR3 protein: CASSPLQGSNEQFF; CDR3 DNA: TGTGCCAGCTCACCACTCCAGGGGAGCAATGAGCAGTTCTTC; J gene: TRBJ2-1; clone size: once; D gene: -; V gene: TRBV18
CDR3 protein: CASSQVSGGAAYEQYF; CDR3 DNA: TGCGCCAGCAGCCAAGTCAGCGGGGGTGCCGCGTACGAGCAGTACTTC; J gene: TRBJ2-7; clone size: once; D gene: TRBD2; V gene: TRBV4-1
CDR3 protein: CASSTNRVSEAFF; CDR3 DNA: TGTGCCAGTAGTACCAACAGGGTGTCTGAAGCTTTCTTT; J gene: TRBJ1-1; clone size: -; D gene: -; V gene: TRBV19
CDR3 protein: CASADTGQGSNQPQHF; CDR3 DNA: TGTGCCAGCGCCGACACCGGACAGGGGAGCAATCAGCCCCAGCATTTT; J gene: TRBJ1-5; clone size: once; D gene: TRBD1; V gene: TRBV27
CDR3 protein: CASSLSGGGSYNEQFF; CDR3 DNA: TGTGCCAGCAGCCTAAGTGGGGGAGGCTCCTACAATGAGCAGTTCTTC; J gene: TRBJ2-1; clone size: -; D gene: -; V gene: TRBV9
CDR3 protein: CASSGGQVPDRGTEAFF; CDR3 DNA: TGCGCCAGCAGCGGGGGACAGGTCCCCGATAGGGGCACTGAAGCTTTCTTT; J gene: TRBJ1-1; clone size: -; D gene: TRBD1; V gene: TRBV5-1
CDR3 protein: CASSRVFQETQYF; CDR3 DNA: TGTGCCAGCAGCCGGGTTTTCCAAGAGACCCAGTACTTC; J gene: TRBJ2-5; clone size: -; D gene: -; V gene: TRBV7-2
CDR3 protein: CASSATGYGYTF; CDR3 DNA: TGTGCCAGCAGCGCGACAGGGTATGGCTACACCTTC; J gene: TRBJ1-2; clone size: -; D gene: TRBD1; V gene: TRBV7-9
CDR3 protein: CASTHTRQGFGYTF; CDR3 DNA: TGTGCCAGCACTCACACGCGTCAGGGGTTTGGCTACACCTTC; J gene: TRBJ1-2; clone size: -; D gene: -; V gene: TRBV6-1
CDR3 protein: CASSFVAGENYGYTF; CDR3 DNA: TGCGCCAGCAGCTTCGTGGCAGGGGAGAACTATGGCTACACCTTC; J gene: TRBJ1-2; clone size: few; D gene: -; V gene: TRBV5-1
CDR3 protein: CASSFGTNTGELFF; CDR3 DNA: TGCGCCAGCAGCTTCGGGACGAACACCGGGGAGCTGTTTTTT; J gene: TRBJ2-2; clone size: -; D gene: -; V gene: TRBV5-1
CDR3 protein: CASRVQVVNTEAFF; CDR3 DNA: TGTGCCAGCCGAGTACAGGTTGTAAACACTGAAGCTTTCTTT; J gene: TRBJ1-1; clone size: -; D gene: -; V gene: TRBV27
CDR3 protein: CASSTQGAYEQYF; CDR3 DNA: TGTGCCAGTAGTACCCAGGGGGCCTACGAGCAGTACTTC; J gene: TRBJ2-7; clone size: -; D gene: TRBD1; V gene: TRBV19
CDR3 protein: CASSLPGQGHLSYEQYF; CDR3 DNA: TGCGCCAGCAGCCTACCGGGACAGGGACACCTTAGCTACGAGCAGTACTTC; J gene: TRBJ2-7; clone size: -; D gene: TRBD1; V gene: TRBV5-1
CDR3 protein: CASSPPAGGPNEQFF; CDR3 DNA: TGTGCCAGCAGCCCCCCTGCGGGGGGGCCCAATGAGCAGTTCTTC; J gene: TRBJ2-1; clone size: -; D gene: TRBD2; V gene: TRBV4-2
CDR3 protein: CASSLRQGAKDEQFF; CDR3 DNA: TGTGCCAGCAGCTTAAGACAGGGGGCTAAAGATGAGCAGTTCTTC; J gene: TRBJ2-1; clone size: -; D gene: TRBD1; V gene: TRBV7-9